The 16 T cell receptor beta chains below come from one sample, sequenced in a study of T cells after yellow fever vaccination. TCRdb redid the calling of the 5' RACE reads with MiXCR, one entry per CDR3 protein. The sample shows hundreds of thousands of distinct CDR3 sequences, around 19% of them seen only once. Sequenced here: PBMCs, sampled before the yellow fever booster vaccination. Every receptor here comes from a young man who received the YFV17D yellow fever vaccine.

The rearrangement joins TRBV6-5 to TRBJ2-1; 8 nucleotides agree with TRBD2. The germline V gene encodes CDR1 MNHEY and CDR2 SVGAGI. The CDR3 runs to 15 residues. With 6 bases clipped from V and 0 bases from J, the junction kept 4 bases outside the gene matches. CDR3 sequence: CASRSGTSSYNEQFF. CDR3 nucleotide sequence: TGTGCCAGCAGGTCCGGGACTAGCTCCTACAATGAGCAGTTCTTC.

The rearrangement uses TRBV29-1 and TRBJ1-1; D is possibly TRBD1 (5 bases). Trimming pared 4 bases from V and 6 bases from J, leaving 18 bases between. Looked up from germline, CDR1 is SQVTM and CDR2 is ANQGSEA. The CDR3 totals 14 residues. CDR3 sequence: CSVADTGGTPEAFF. The CDR3 DNA sequence: TGCAGCGTTGCAGACACGGGGGGAACCCCTGAAGCTTTCTTT. Combining the CDR3 with reference TRBV29-1 and TRBJ1-1 gives the whole variable domain SAVISQKPSRDICQRGTSLTIQCQVDSQVTMMFWYRQQPGQSLTLIATANQGSEATYESGFVIDKFPISRPNLTFSTLTVSNMSPEDSSIYLCSVADTGGTPEAFFGQGTRLTVV.

The genes are TRBV9 and TRBJ2-1; the D gene could be TRBD1 or TRBD2 (6 bases each). The germline CDR1 and CDR2 sequences are SGDLS and YYNGEE. CDR3 size: 14 residues. V lost 2 bases to trimming and J lost 5 bases, with 11 bases between them. CDR3 residues: CASSVWGADNEQFF. CDR3 DNA: TGTGCCAGCAGCGTCTGGGGGGCCGACAATGAGCAGTTCTTC.

V and J are TRBV6-5 and TRBJ1-1; possible D gene TRBD1, 5 bases. V was cut by 0 bases and J by 1 base, with 15 bases left in between. From germline, CDR1 is MNHEY and CDR2 SVGAGI. The CDR3 has 17 residues. The DNA of the CDR3 is TGTGCCAGCAGTTACTCCGGGACCCTGTTAGGGAACACTGAAGCTTTCTTT. This translates into CASSYSGTLLGNTEAFF.

The chain joins TRBV18 to TRBJ2-3; perhaps D is TRBD1 or TRBD2 (5 bases each). V lost 3 bases, J lost 2 bases, and 15 bases lay in between. This CDR3 contains 16 residues. Germline CDR1 and CDR2: KGHSH and LQKENI. The DNA of the CDR3 is TGTGCCAGCTCACCGGCACGGGACGAGCCCACAGATACGCAGTATTTT. This sequence encodes CASSPARDEPTDTQYF.

This chain connects TRBV6-2 or TRBV6-3 to TRBJ1-1; D gene uncertain. The CDR3 runs to 12 residues. CDR1 and CDR2 (germline): MNHEY, SVGEGT. V was shortened by 5 bases and J by 5 bases, with 9 bases between the two germline ends. The CDR3 DNA follows: TGTGCCAGCAGTATGACGAGTACTGAAGCTTTCTTT. Residues: CASSMTSTEAFF.

This clonotype was detected a few times. The chain recombines TRBV20-1 with TRBJ2-2; the match to TRBD2 covers 11 bases. This CDR3 is 15 amino acids long. V gave up 2 bases and J gave up 5 bases; unmatched junction bases: 4. From germline, CDR1 is DFQATT and CDR2 SNEGSKA (reference sequence). The CDR3, as DNA: TGCAGTGCTAGAAGGCTAGCGGGGGGAACCGGGGAGCTGTTTTTT. Translated, it gives CSARRLAGGTGELFF.

The sample holds many counts of this clonotype. The chain employs TRBV5-1 and TRBJ2-7; TRBD2 matches 13 bases. V gave up 5 bases and J gave up 7 bases; unmatched junction bases: 9. The CDR3 is made up of 15 amino acids. Germline-derived CDR1 and CDR2 are SGHRS and YFSETQ. CDR3 protein: CASSSPGLAGKEQYF. In DNA, the CDR3 is TGCGCCAGCAGTTCTCCGGGACTAGCGGGGAAAGAGCAGTACTTC.

This clonotype was recorded a few times. The chain couples TRBV7-2 to TRBJ2-7; 8 bases fit TRBD1. Germline CDR1 is SGHTA and CDR2 is FQGNSA. J gave up 5 bases and V 2 bases, and 5 bases lay outside the gene matches. The CDR3 extends over 14 amino acids. CDR3 residues: CASSLSRTGNEQYF. The CDR3 region has the DNA TGTGCCAGCAGCTTAAGCAGGACAGGGAACGAGCAGTACTTC.

The sample holds a few counts of this clonotype. The V call is TRBV6-2 or TRBV6-3, the J call TRBJ2-7, with 7 bases that match TRBD1. The CDR3 runs to 18 residues. CDR1 is MNHEY and CDR2 is SVGEGT in the germline V gene. V lost 5 bases, J lost 0 bases, and 16 bases stayed unmatched. The CDR3 DNA follows: TGTGCCAGCAGTCCAGCGCCCCGGGACAGATTCTTCTCCTACGAGCAGTACGTC. Translating it yields CASSPAPRDRFFSYEQYV.

J is TRBJ2-1 and V is TRBV7-3; TRBD2 might be the D (5 bases). The CDR3 covers 11 residues. Looked up from germline, CDR1 is SGHTA and CDR2 is FQGTGA. Between the trimmed V and J ends, which lost 8 bases and 8 bases, there was a span of 10 bases. Here the CDR3 reads CASGDGDEQFF. The CDR3, as DNA: TGTGCCAGCGGCGACGGGGATGAGCAGTTCTTC.

This clonotype appeared many times. The V and J genes are TRBV4-2 and TRBJ2-5; possible D gene TRBD2, 6 bases. The germline gives CDR1 LGHNA, CDR2 YNFKEQ. CDR3 length: 14 amino acids. V lost 2 bases and J lost 5, with 12 bases in between. Written as DNA, the CDR3 is TGTGCCAGCAGCCAAACTAGCCATGATGAGACCCAGTACTTC. Its protein product is CASSQTSHDETQYF.

This clonotype was detected only a few times. The chain uses TRBV9 and TRBJ2-3; D remains ambiguous. Trimming took off 2 bases at V and 9 bases at J, with 13 bases between the two ends. The CDR3 covers 13 residues. Germline CDR1 reads SGDLS; CDR2 reads YYNGEE. In DNA, the CDR3 is TGTGCCAGCAGCGTCGGGCCAGAAGAGACGCAGTATTTT. The encoded protein is CASSVGPEETQYF.

The chain carries TRBV6-4 and TRBJ2-7; D gene uncertain. V lost 7 bases and J lost 7, with 11 bases in between. This CDR3 comprises 11 residues. Germline V lookup: CDR1 MRHNA, CDR2 SNTAGT. The CDR3 sequence is CASKGLGEQYF. DNA of the CDR3: TGTGCCAGCAAGGGTCTAGGGGAGCAGTACTTC.

The V and J genes are TRBV15 and TRBJ2-1; a possible D gene is TRBD2 (5 bases). Germline V gene lookup returns CDR1 LNHNV and CDR2 YYDKDF (reference sequence). CDR3 length equals 13 residues. V lost 6 bases and J lost 1, with 7 bases in between. The CDR3 DNA reads TGTGCCACCAGATGGACTTCCTACAATGAGCAGTTCTTC. It is translated as CATRWTSYNEQFF.

This clonotype was seen at least ten times. The V call is TRBV2, the J call TRBJ1-4; 8 bases are shared with TRBD1. V was clipped by 9 bases and J by 7 bases; unmatched bases: 7. This CDR3 region has 13 residues. Germline V gene data show CDR1 as SNHLY and CDR2 as FYNNEI. CDR3 protein: CASGGQGAEKLFF. CDR3 in DNA: TGTGCCAGTGGAGGGCAGGGGGCTGAAAAACTGTTTTTT.